The text below deals with one T cell receptor (beta chain). No cognate antigen has been identified for it. No base quality information exists; no much larger clone differs at one position. V lost 2 bases and J lost 5 bases; the stretch between them is 13 bases long. Including cysteine and phenylalanine, the CDR3 has 15 amino acids. Kept here is only the CDR3 DNA, which spans 45 bases and is read in frame from base 1. Via the germline V gene, CDR1 is MNHNS and CDR2 SASEGT. TCR CDR3 regions were amplified from genomic DNA by multiplex PCR using the deep immunoSEQ assay. Extracted genomic DNA from each cell subset was distributed evenly across all wells of several immunoSEQ 96-well plates, and each plate was treated as a replicate. For sorted subsets, each replicate PCR was loaded with approximately 190 ng genomic DNA, equivalent to 30,000 or so T cell genomes. Purified libraries were quantified with a Qubit 3.0 fluorometer, sized on a Bioanalyzer 2100, and re-quantified with the KAPA Library Quantification kit. A separate single-read 150-cycle Illumina NextSeq 550 flow cell was used to sequence each immunoSEQ 96-well plate. Per the original workflow: The immunoSEQ output contained only junctional sequences without quality scores, so filtering could not match that applied to full-length reads. To assign V/J genes and CDR3, sequences were annotated using PyIR, a Python wrapper for IgBLAST v1.9, with IMGT germline references. Reads were removed for weak V/J assignments (E-value above 1e-6), missing CDR3, stop codons, out-of-frame junctions, or ambiguous translated residues. V3J clonotypes were defined as sequences sharing the same inferred V gene, J gene, and CDR3 amino acid sequence. To compute the percentage overlap between repertoires, the number of shared unique clonotypes was divided by the size of the smaller repertoire. Repertoire richness was assessed with RTK rarefaction, the Chao1 estimator, and Recon v2.1 estimates of unobserved clonotypes. OLGA was used to compute generation probabilities for all TCRbeta clonotypes that the gDNA method yielded from a handful of donors. TCRdb limited this immuneACCESS table to in-frame rearrangements with V and J called. A share of clones is missing; checked studies link under half to unresolved V genes, and the rest is unexplained. V, J and clone size are taken as reported in that table, and D and trimming were inferred from the DNA itself. Recorded for this sample are approximately 2.5 million clones; approximately 94% of them occurred a single time. The biggest ten clones account for about 0.39% of the sample.

The sample belongs to a study of shared clonotypes between healthy human individuals (dated by TCRdb to about 2020). Regarding the complete study: Two women and three men aged 18 to 49 years were included in the cohort. For each donor, CD4 naive and CD4 memory were each run on three plates, CD8 naive on two plates, and CD8 memory on one plate. The study deeply sequenced blood TCR repertoires of about 5 healthy adults to estimate repertoire size and the extent of clonotype sharing between individuals. Different laboratories and diverse techniques were used to prepare libraries and sequence TCR repertoires, to increase sequencing depth and limit assay-specific biases. Between about 0.9 and 9 billion PBMCs per donor were obtained by leukapheresis. Here is what the overall study found, with its caveats: Pairwise subsampling led to the expectation that sequencing depth would affect the degree of clonotype sharing among donors. Naive subsets generally had larger estimated clonotype richness than memory subsets. Because the study included a small number of donors, the genetic and exposure-history diversity represented was limited. Across a few donors, 4.5% to 6.5% of naive CD4, approximately 3.6% of naive CD8, under 2.5% of memory CD4, and roughly 0.4% of memory CD8 clonotypes were shared. Rarefaction of sorted-subset datasets indicated incomplete sequencing despite the large sequencing depth. Sampling was restricted to blood, and TCR repertoires in tissue are likely to differ from TCR repertoires in blood. Compared with non-shared clonotypes, the clonotypes found in all four sorted-subset donors had higher generation probabilities.

The donors were healthy, HIV-negative adults who had no recently reported acute infections or vaccinations. Every donor was a Caucasian adult living in Nashville, Tennessee, USA. CD4+ T cells were enriched through magnetic negative selection, after which naive cells were positively selected on CD45RA and the remaining negative fraction served as the memory subset. Blood was collected by leukapheresis, and PBMCs were isolated by Ficoll-Histopaque density gradient centrifugation and then cryopreserved in liquid nitrogen vapor phase. Purity and quantity of every magnetically sorted T cell population were checked by analytical flow cytometry. Genomic DNA was isolated from each sorted fraction and quantified by UV absorbance on a Nanodrop 2000c.

The rearrangement joined TRBV6-1 to TRBJ2-1; the D gene is unclear. The sequenced material came from naive CD4+ T cells from PBMCs. This specimen's cell subset or site label, interpreted: CD45RA+ positively selected. The receptor was isolated from a man younger than 35 in good health. Some clones in this sample may be carry-over from other donors' samples. For the CDR3, the sequence is CASSEFGQRDNEQFF. The DNA sequence follows: TGTGCCAGCAGTGAATTCGGGCAGCGAGACAATGAGCAGTTCTTC.